This TCR beta chain was sequenced for a study of T cells after posttransplantation cyclophosphamide. For this clone: The antigen is undetermined.

Losses at the gene ends were 6 bases for V and 1 base for J; bases not matched to a gene: 10. The CDR3 is 16 residues long. Germline CDR1 is MNHEY and CDR2 is SMNVEV (reference sequence). Assay used: immunoSEQ multiplex PCR; TCRdb lists only in-frame clones, some missing. The profile covers 35,000 to 40,000 clones, with 78% appearing a single time and roughly 8.1% taken by the ten largest. Broader study findings: After PTCy, TRB diversity resembled that of CNI/methotrexate controls. Donor-recipient repertoire similarity was low at 1-2 months, rising over year one. Skin or GI-infiltrating T cells shared few TRB sequences with blood.

Cyclophosphamide on days +3 and +4 followed busulfan-fludarabine conditioning and a marrow graft. Sequences were derived from CD4+ T cells sorted from blood, sampled about 1,900 days after a stem cell transplant with posttransplant cyclophosphamide. This sequence originates from a female patient between 40 and 55 years old who received an allogeneic stem cell transplant from a related donor, was CMV-positive, and had no GVHD. Part of the T cells may come from the graft donor. The chain uses TRBV27 and TRBJ2-3, with TRBD2 matching over 7 bases. CDR3 bases: TGTGCCAGCAGCGTGGTTGGGGCGGGGGGCACAGATACGCAGTATTTT. This gives the protein CASSVVGAGGTDTQYF.